These T cell receptor beta chains were read from a single sample in a study of a mutant IDH1 vaccine in newly diagnosed glioma. These receptors' antigens are unknown. Sequencing was performed with immunoSEQ multiplex PCR; in TCRdb, only in-frame clones are kept and a portion is missing. The sample contains about 64,000 clones, approximately 88% of which appear only once. The sequenced sample was PBMCs, obtained from a glioma patient whose treatment included an IDH1 peptide vaccine. The receptors derive from a woman aged 45-59 years with glioma. The CDR3 runs from the conserved cysteine through the conserved F or W. A D gene is named only where the DNA matches it firmly. A row's size may be missing; if present it is once, few, many or a size class.

clone size	J gene	D gene	V gene	CDR3 DNA	CDR3 protein
once	TRBJ1-4	-	TRBV7-2	TGTGCCAGCAGCTTAGGCCGGAAGCCTAATGAAAAACTGTTTTTT	CASSLGRKPNEKLFF
-	TRBJ2-2	-	TRBV27	TGTGCCAGCAGTTGGGGGGGCTGGACAGGGCAGGGCACCGGGGAGCTGTTTTTT	CASSWGGWTGQGTGELFF
-	TRBJ1-3	TRBD1	TRBV28	TGTGCCAGCAGAAACGCCAAGAGGACAGGGGGTTTGAAGTTCGGGGAAAACACCATATATTTT	CASRNAKRTGGLKFGENTIYF
-	TRBJ2-2	-	TRBV9	TGTGCCAGCAGCGTAGGAGGCCTAGCATCCGGGGAGCTGTTTTTT	CASSVGGLASGELFF
-	TRBJ1-2	TRBD1	TRBV19	TGTGCCACCAACTCCCAGGGGGCCTTAAACTATGGCTACACCTTC	CATNSQGALNYGYTF
few	TRBJ1-6	-	TRBV5-6	TGTGCCAGCAGCCGGGACATATCGAATTCACCCCTCCACTTT	CASSRDISNSPLHF
once	TRBJ1-3	-	TRBV5-4	TGTGCCAGCAGTTGGGGGCCAACAGGTTCAGGAAACACCATATATTTT	CASSWGPTGSGNTIYF
-	TRBJ2-3	-	TRBV6-5	TGTGCCAGCAACCCTTCAGGACAAGAGGGGGGTACGCAGTATTTT	CASNPSGQEGGTQYF
few	TRBJ2-5	-	TRBV7-2	TGTGCCAGCAGCAAAGAGCCTGTTTGGACCCAGTACTTC	CASSKEPVWTQYF
-	TRBJ1-3	TRBD1	TRBV5-1	TGCGCCAGCAGCTCCGGGTTACAGGGGAGTTCTGGAAACACCATATATTTT	CASSSGLQGSSGNTIYF
once	TRBJ1-1	TRBD1	TRBV15	TGTGCCACCGAAGGGGGCGAGGACACTGAAGCTTTCTTT	CATEGGEDTEAFF
-	TRBJ1-2	-	TRBV18	TGTGCCAGCTCACCCCCTGGGATGGGAGGTAGCTATGGCTACACCTTC	CASSPPGMGGSYGYTF
-	TRBJ2-1	-	TRBV2	TGTGCCAGCAGTGAATTTCACTATGGTGAGCAGTTCTTC	CASSEFHYGEQFF
-	TRBJ2-5	TRBD2	TRBV5-4	TGTGCCAGCAAGCTAGCGGGGGGGCGGGAGACCCAGTACTTC	CASKLAGGRETQYF
-	TRBJ2-7	-	TRBV5-1	TGCGCCAGCAGCTTGGACAACCGCTACGAGCAGTACTTC	CASSLDNRYEQYF
-	TRBJ1-6	-	TRBV2	TGTGCCAGCGCCTTAGTTGGGGGTAGAGATAATTCACCCCTCCACTTT	CASALVGGRDNSPLHF
-	TRBJ2-6	-	TRBV4-2	TGTGCCAGCAGCCTCCAGACAGTATCAGGGGCCAACGTCCTGACTTTC	CASSLQTVSGANVLTF
-	TRBJ2-7	-	TRBV7-2	TGTGCCAGCAGCTTAACCCCGAAGGGCGACGAGCAGTACTTC	CASSLTPKGDEQYF
-	TRBJ2-7	TRBD1	TRBV27	TGTGCCAGCAGCCACGGACAGGGCTACGAGCAGTACTTC	CASSHGQGYEQYF
-	TRBJ1-1	-	TRBV4-1	TGCGCCAGCAGCCGGGTCCGAGGGGAAGCTTTCTTT	CASSRVRGEAFF
-	TRBJ1-4	-	TRBV7-9	TGTGCCAGCAGCTTAGCGGGGGGCCAGGGAAGTGAAAAACTGTTTTTT	CASSLAGGQGSEKLFF
-	TRBJ1-5	-	TRBV15	TGTGCCACCAGCAGAGATATGGTCAATCAGCCCCAGCATTTT	CATSRDMVNQPQHF
few	TRBJ1-1	-	TRBV10-2	TGCGCCAGCAGTGATCATTTCCTCCAGGGAGGTAGGGACACTGAAGCTTTCTTT	CASSDHFLQGGRDTEAFF
few	TRBJ1-3	-	TRBV5-5	TGTGCCAGCAGCTTGAGCTCTGGAAACACCATATATTTT	CASSLSSGNTIYF
-	TRBJ2-6	-	TRBV27	TGTGCCAGCAGTTTAAGGGGGATAGGAGGGCATGGGGCCAACGTCCTGACTTTC	CASSLRGIGGHGANVLTF
-	TRBJ1-4	TRBD1	TRBV25-1	TGTGCCAGCAGTGAGGAAAAACAGGGGGCAACTAATGAAAAACTGTTTTTT	CASSEEKQGATNEKLFF
-	TRBJ2-3	-	TRBV6-5	TGTGCCAGCAGCTTCTCCCCCGGGGGCACAGATACGCAGTATTTT	CASSFSPGGTDTQYF
-	TRBJ1-6	TRBD1	TRBV14	TGTGCCAGCAGCCGGTGGACAGGAAAGAATTCACCCCTCCACTTT	CASSRWTGKNSPLHF
-	TRBJ1-1	-	TRBV7-9	TGTGCCAGCAGCTTAGTAGGGGCTGAAGCTTTCTTT	CASSLVGAEAFF
-	TRBJ1-1	-	TRBV5-4	TGTGCCAGCAGCCAAGACGGACAGCCGAACACTGAAGCTTTCTTT	CASSQDGQPNTEAFF
-	TRBJ2-2	TRBD1	TRBV9	TGTGCCAGCAGCGGAGAAGGGGGACAGGGATATGACACCGGGGAGCTGTTTTTT	CASSGEGGQGYDTGELFF
-	TRBJ1-1	-	TRBV12-2	TGTGCAAGTCGCTTAGGGGCCGGGAAAGCTTTCTTT	CASRLGAGKAFF
few	TRBJ1-2	-	TRBV2	TGTGCCAGCGCCGGACTTGCAGGAGCCTATGGCTACACCTTC	CASAGLAGAYGYTF
-	TRBJ2-5	-	TRBV28	TGTGCCAGCAGCCGACCACTAGGTGGAGAGACCCAGTACTTC	CASSRPLGGETQYF
-	TRBJ1-1	-	TRBV15	TGTGCCACCAGCAGAACCCCCCTGGACAGAGAAGCTTTCTTT	CATSRTPLDREAFF
-	TRBJ2-1	-	TRBV18	TGTGCCAGCTCACCACCTAGCTCGTCCTACAATGAGCAGTTCTTC	CASSPPSSSYNEQFF
-	TRBJ2-1	TRBD2	TRBV6-1	TGTGCCAGCAGTGAAGCGACTAGCGTGGTCTACAATGAGCAGTTCTTC	CASSEATSVVYNEQFF
many	TRBJ1-1	-	TRBV4-3	TGCGCCAGCAGCACCCACCTTGGGGGCACTGAAGCTTTCTTT	CASSTHLGGTEAFF
-	TRBJ1-6	-	TRBV7-8	TGTGCCAGCAGCAAAGAATGGCCATCCTATAATTCACCCCTCCACTTT	CASSKEWPSYNSPLHF
-	TRBJ2-2	TRBD2	TRBV19	TGTGCCAGTAGTATAGAGGTAGCGGGGGGCCAGAACACCGGGGAGCTGTTTTTT	CASSIEVAGGQNTGELFF
-	TRBJ2-7	-	TRBV7-2	TGTGCCAGCAGCAAGGACCGCGAGGTATTGTACTTC	CASSKDREVLYF
-	TRBJ2-1	TRBD1	TRBV7-2	TGTGCCAGCAGCGAACGACAGGGGTCCTACAATGAGCAGTTCTTC	CASSERQGSYNEQFF
-	TRBJ1-1	-	TRBV19	TGTGCCAGTAGTATCCCGGGAGTGAACACTGAAGCTTTCTTT	CASSIPGVNTEAFF
-	TRBJ1-5	-	TRBV27	TGTGCCAGCAGCAAGACAGACCCTCCGTTTTTGGGACAGCCCCAGCATTTT	CASSKTDPPFLGQPQHF
-	TRBJ1-2	-	TRBV18	TGTGCCAGCTCAAATACCACAGAGCTCTATGGCTACACCTTC	CASSNTTELYGYTF
-	TRBJ2-1	-	TRBV20-1	TGCAGTGCGAACAAATACAATGAGCAGTTCTTC	CSANKYNEQFF
-	TRBJ1-6	-	TRBV29-1	TGCAGCGTTGGGGCAGGGAGTAATTCACCCCTCCACTTT	CSVGAGSNSPLHF
-	TRBJ2-7	TRBD1	TRBV2	TGTGCCAGCAGTTGGCTGGACAGGGGTTACGAGCAGTACTTC	CASSWLDRGYEQYF
-	TRBJ2-1	-	TRBV6-4	TGTGCCAGCAGTAAAGGGGGGGCTGAGTACAATGAGCAGTTCTTC	CASSKGGAEYNEQFF
-	TRBJ1-1	-	TRBV7-9	TGTGCCAGCAGCGGGGCAGGAGCCACTGAAGCTTTCTTT	CASSGAGATEAFF
-	TRBJ1-5	-	TRBV30	TGTGCCTGGAGTAAAATTATCGGGGGGAATCAGCCCCAGCATTTT	CAWSKIIGGNQPQHF
-	TRBJ1-6	TRBD1	TRBV5-1	TGCGCCAGCCGAGAAACCACAGGGGTAGGTTCACCCCTCCACTTT	CASRETTGVGSPLHF
few	TRBJ1-1	-	TRBV6-5	TGTGCCAGCAGTTCCACAGAGAACACTGAAGCTTTCTTT	CASSSTENTEAFF
-	TRBJ1-2	-	TRBV5-4	TGTGCCAGCAGCTTGGGTACAGGGTCTACGGGCTACACCTTC	CASSLGTGSTGYTF
-	TRBJ1-1	TRBD1	TRBV7-2	TGTGCCAGCAGCCAAAGACAGGGTGGCAACAATGAAGCTTTCTTT	CASSQRQGGNNEAFF